This T cell receptor (beta chain) was documented in a study of blood T cell repertoires in COVID-19. Study overall: Sources were T cells, B-cell-depleted T cells, or PBMCs; the material itself was cDNA or gDNA.

This CDR3 spans 13 amino acids. Trimming shortened V by 11 bases and J by 4 bases, and 15 bases separated the two germline ends. Looked up from germline, CDR1 is MNHNY and CDR2 is SVGAGI (reference sequence). As originally analysed: The authors estimated nucleated cell counts from reference gene primer amplification. TCRdb keeps only in-frame clones here, not all; method: immunoSEQ multiplex PCR. That table supplies the V and J calls and clone size; D and trimming were determined from the DNA. The sample contains approximately 77,000 clones, about 72% of which appear only once. The J gene is TRBJ1-5, the V gene TRBV6-6, with a tentative D call TRBD1 (5 bases). The clonotype was recovered from a man aged 70-80 years with active or convalescent COVID-19. The specimen was peripheral blood. CDR3 protein: CASQGRVNQPQHF. DNA of the CDR3: TGTGCCTCCCAGGGCAGGGTAAATCAGCCCCAGCATTTT.